These 6 T cell receptor beta chains were all obtained from the same sample, sequenced in a study of cytomegalovirus exposure and HLA in healthy donors. In the PCR, 60 Vbeta and 13 Jbeta primers were used. The method was immunoSEQ multiplex PCR; TCRdb's version includes in-frame clones alone and lacks a portion of them. The table for this sample gives fewer than 150,000 clones. The sequencing input was PBMCs. All receptors come from a young man in good health and CMV-seronegative.

The rearrangement uses TRBV2 and TRBJ1-4; no clear D gene. This CDR3 comprises 11 residues. The V and J ends lost 6 bases and 10 bases respectively, with 9 bases between them. CDR1 is SNHLY and CDR2 is FYNNEI in the germline V gene. CDR3 sequence (DNA): TGTGCCAGCAGCGCCCGGGGAAAACTGTTTTTT. Translating it yields CASSARGKLFF.

CDR3 in DNA: TGTGCCAGCAGCCCGAGAACCCCACTAGCGGGGGTACCCTACAATGAGCAGTTCTTC. Translation gives CASSPRTPLAGVPYNEQFF. The chain carries TRBV7-6 and TRBJ2-1; 11 nucleotides agree with TRBD2. Germline trimming cut 5 bases from V and 2 bases from J; bases unmatched to any gene: 14. The CDR3 is 19 amino acids. Germline V lookup: CDR1 SGHVS, CDR2 FNYEAQ.

V and J are TRBV27 and TRBJ1-2, with TRBD1 matching over 7 bases. Germline V gene data show CDR1 as MNHEY and CDR2 as SMNVEV (reference sequence). The CDR3 totals 15 residues. The J segment lost 4 bases and the V segment lost 8 bases, leaving 13 bases of the junction unmatched. CDR3 nucleotide sequence: TGTGCCAGCTCCCAGGAGACAGGGTGGCCCTATGGCTACACCTTC. Protein: CASSQETGWPYGYTF.

The J gene is TRBJ1-2, the V gene TRBV9, with D perhaps matching TRBD1 (6 bases). Germline V gene lookup returns CDR1 SGDLS and CDR2 YYNGEE. The length of the CDR3 is 15 residues. V lost 0 bases and J 1 base, leaving 10 bases between the germline ends. CDR3 DNA: TGTGCCAGCAGCGTAGAGGCAGGGGTTAACTATGGCTACACCTTC. It translates to CASSVEAGVNYGYTF.

The genes are TRBV15 and TRBJ2-5, with D uncertain. The end of the DNA fits TRBJ2-7 better, so the J call may be wrong. The CDR3 spans 14 residues. Per germline, CDR1 LNHNV and CDR2 YYDKDF (reference sequence). The CDR3 loop is CATSRDRSVYEQYF. For the CDR3, the DNA is TGTGCCACCAGCAGAGATAGGAGCGTCTACGAGCAGTACTTC.

V is TRBV11-2 and J is TRBJ2-3, with D hard to call. This CDR3 comprises 14 residues. Germline CDR1 and CDR2: SGHAT and FQNNGV. V was clipped by 6 bases and J by 2 bases, with 12 bases between them. The CDR3 coding sequence is TGTGCCAGCAGTGAGGCGTATCACACAGATACGCAGTATTTT. It codes for CASSEAYHTDTQYF.